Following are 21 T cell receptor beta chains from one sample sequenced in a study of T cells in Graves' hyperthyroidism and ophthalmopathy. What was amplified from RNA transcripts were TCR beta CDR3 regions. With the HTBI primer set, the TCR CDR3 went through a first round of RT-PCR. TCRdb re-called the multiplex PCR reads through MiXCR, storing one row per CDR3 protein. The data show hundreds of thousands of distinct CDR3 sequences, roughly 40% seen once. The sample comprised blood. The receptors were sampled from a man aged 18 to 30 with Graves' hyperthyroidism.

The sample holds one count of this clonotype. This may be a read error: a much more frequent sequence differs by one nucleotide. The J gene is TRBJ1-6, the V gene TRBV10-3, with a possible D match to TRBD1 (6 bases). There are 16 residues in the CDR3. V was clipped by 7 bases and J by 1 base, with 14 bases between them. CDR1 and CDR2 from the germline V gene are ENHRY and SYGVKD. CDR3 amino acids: CAITGARGSYNSPLHF. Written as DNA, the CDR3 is TGTGCCATCACGGGGGCGCGAGGTTCCTATAATTCACCCCTCCACTTT.

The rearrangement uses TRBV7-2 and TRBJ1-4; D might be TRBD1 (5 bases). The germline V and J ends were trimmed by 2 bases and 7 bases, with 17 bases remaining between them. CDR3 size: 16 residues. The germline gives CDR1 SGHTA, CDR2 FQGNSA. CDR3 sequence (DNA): TGTGCCAGCAGCTTATGGTCTGGCGGGGGAGGTGAAAAACTGTTTTTT. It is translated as CASSLWSGGGGEKLFF.

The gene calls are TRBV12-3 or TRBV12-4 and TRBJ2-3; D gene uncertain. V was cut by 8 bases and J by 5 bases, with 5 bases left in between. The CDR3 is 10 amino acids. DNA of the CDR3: TGTGCCAGCGGAATAGATACGCAGTATTTT. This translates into CASGIDTQYF.

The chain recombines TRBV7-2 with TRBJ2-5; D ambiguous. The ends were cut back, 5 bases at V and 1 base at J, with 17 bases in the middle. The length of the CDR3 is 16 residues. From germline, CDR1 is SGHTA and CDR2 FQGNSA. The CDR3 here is CASSDTSSIPQETQYF. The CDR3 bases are TGTGCCAGCAGCGACACCTCGAGCATCCCCCAAGAGACCCAGTACTTC.

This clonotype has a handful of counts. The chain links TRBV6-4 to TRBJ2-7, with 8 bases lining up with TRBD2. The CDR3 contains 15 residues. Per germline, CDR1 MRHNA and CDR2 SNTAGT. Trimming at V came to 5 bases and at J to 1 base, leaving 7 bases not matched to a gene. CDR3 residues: CASSYGGGFSYEQYF. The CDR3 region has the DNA TGTGCCAGCAGTTACGGCGGGGGGTTTTCCTACGAGCAGTACTTC.

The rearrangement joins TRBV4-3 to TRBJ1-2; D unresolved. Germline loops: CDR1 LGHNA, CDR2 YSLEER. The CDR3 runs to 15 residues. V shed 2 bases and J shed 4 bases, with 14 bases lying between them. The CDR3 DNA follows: TGCGCCAGCAGCCAACGGGGTCAGGCCACCTATGGCTACACCTTC. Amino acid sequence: CASSQRGQATYGYTF.

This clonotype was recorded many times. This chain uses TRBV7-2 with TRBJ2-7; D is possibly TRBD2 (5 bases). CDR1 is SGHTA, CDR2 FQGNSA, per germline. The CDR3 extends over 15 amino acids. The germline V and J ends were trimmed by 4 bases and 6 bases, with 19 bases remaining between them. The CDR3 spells CASSSREGLHAEQYF. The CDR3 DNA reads TGTGCCAGCAGCTCACGTGAGGGCTTGCATGCCGAGCAGTACTTC.

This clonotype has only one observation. CDR3 coding DNA: TGTGCCAGCAGCCAGAACACCGGGGAGGCTTTCTTT. The encoded protein is CASSQNTGEAFF. The chain links TRBV7-2 to TRBJ1-1; D is unclear. Between the trimmed V and J ends, which lost 5 bases and 11 bases, there was a span of 15 bases. This CDR3 is 12 amino acids long. Germline V gene sequence: CDR1 SGHTA, CDR2 FQGNSA.

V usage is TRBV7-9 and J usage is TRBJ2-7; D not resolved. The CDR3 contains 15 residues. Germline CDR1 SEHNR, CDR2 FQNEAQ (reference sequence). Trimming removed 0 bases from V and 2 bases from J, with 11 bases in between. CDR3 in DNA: TGTGCCAGCAGCTTAGCGGGAAGCTTAACCTACGAGCAGTACTTC. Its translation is CASSLAGSLTYEQYF.

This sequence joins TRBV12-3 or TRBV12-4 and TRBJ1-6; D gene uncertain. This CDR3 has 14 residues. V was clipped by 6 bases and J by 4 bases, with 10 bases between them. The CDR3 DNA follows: TGTGCCAGCAGACAGAGAATTTATAATTCACCCCTCCACTTT. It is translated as CASRQRIYNSPLHF.

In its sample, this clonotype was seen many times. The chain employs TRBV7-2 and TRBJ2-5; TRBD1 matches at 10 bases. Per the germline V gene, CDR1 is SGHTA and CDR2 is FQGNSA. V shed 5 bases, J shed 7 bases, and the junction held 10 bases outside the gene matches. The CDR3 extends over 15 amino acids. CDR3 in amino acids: CASSIMTGGAGTQYF. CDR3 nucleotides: TGTGCCAGCAGCATCATGACAGGGGGCGCGGGGACCCAGTACTTC.

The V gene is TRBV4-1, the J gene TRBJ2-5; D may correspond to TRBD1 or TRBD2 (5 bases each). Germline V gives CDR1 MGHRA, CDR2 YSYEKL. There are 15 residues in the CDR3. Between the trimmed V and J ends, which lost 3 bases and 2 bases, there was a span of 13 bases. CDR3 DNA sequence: TGCGCCAGCAGCCACCTACTAGGGGCACAAGAGACCCAGTACTTC. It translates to CASSHLLGAQETQYF.

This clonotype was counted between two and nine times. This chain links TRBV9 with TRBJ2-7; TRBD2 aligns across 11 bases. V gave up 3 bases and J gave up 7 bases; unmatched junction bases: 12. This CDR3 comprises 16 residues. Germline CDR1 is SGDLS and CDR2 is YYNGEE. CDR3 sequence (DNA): TGTGCCAGCAGCGAGGGGACTAGCGGCCCCCTGGGAGAGCAGTACTTC. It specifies CASSEGTSGPLGEQYF.

CDR3 loop: CSVDLGTGVLTF. In DNA, the CDR3 is TGCAGCGTCGACCTCGGGACAGGGGTCCTGACTTTC. The chain uses TRBV29-1 and TRBJ2-6; 9 nucleotides agree with TRBD1. J was trimmed by 13 bases and V by 6 bases; bases with no gene match: 7. Germline CDR1 and CDR2: SQVTM and ANQGSEA. The CDR3 is 12 residues long.

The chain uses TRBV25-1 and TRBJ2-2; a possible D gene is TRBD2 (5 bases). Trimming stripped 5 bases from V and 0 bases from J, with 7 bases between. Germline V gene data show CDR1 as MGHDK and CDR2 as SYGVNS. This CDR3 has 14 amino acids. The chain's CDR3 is CASSPTTNTGELFF. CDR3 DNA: TGTGCCAGCAGTCCGACTACGAACACCGGGGAGCTGTTTTTT.

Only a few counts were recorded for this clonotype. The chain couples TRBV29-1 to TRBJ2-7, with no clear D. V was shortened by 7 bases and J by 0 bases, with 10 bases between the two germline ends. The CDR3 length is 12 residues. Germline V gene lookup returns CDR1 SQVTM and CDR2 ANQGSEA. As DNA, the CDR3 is TGCAGCGCCGCGGTAAACTCCTACGAGCAGTACTTC. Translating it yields CSAAVNSYEQYF.

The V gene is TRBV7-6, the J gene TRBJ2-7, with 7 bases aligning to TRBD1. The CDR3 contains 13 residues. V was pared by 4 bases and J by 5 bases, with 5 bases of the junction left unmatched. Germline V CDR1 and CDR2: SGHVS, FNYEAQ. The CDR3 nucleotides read TGTGCCAGCAGCTCCGACAGGGTTGACGAGCAGTACTTC. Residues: CASSSDRVDEQYF. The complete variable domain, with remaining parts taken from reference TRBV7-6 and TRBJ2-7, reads GAGVSQSPRYKVTKRGQDVALRCDPISGHVSLYWYRQALGQGPEFLTYFNYEAQQDKSGLPNDRFSAERPEGSISTLTIQRTEQRDSAMYRCASSSDRVDEQYFGPGTRLTVT.

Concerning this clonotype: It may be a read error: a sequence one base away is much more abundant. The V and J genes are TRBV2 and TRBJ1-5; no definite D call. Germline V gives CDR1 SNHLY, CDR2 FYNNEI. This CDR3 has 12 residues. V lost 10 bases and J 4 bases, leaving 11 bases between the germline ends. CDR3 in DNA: TGTGCCAACAGCTCCCTGAATCAGCCCCAGCATTTT. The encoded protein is CANSSLNQPQHF. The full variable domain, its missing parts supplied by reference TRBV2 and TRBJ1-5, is EPEVTQTPSHQVTQMGQEVILRCVPISNHLYFYWYRQILGQKVEFLVSFYNNEISEKSEIFDDQFSVERPDGSNFTLKIRSTKLEDSAMYFCANSSLNQPQHFGDGTRLSIL.

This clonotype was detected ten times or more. CDR3 in amino acids: CASSPFEAGYYTGELFF. The CDR3 DNA is TGTGCCAGCAGTCCGTTTGAAGCGGGATACTACACCGGGGAGCTGTTTTTT. The V call is TRBV25-1, the J call TRBJ2-2; 7 bases fit TRBD2. Trimming at V came to 5 bases and at J to 3 bases, leaving 12 bases not matched to a gene. Germline lookup yields CDR1 MGHDK and CDR2 SYGVNS. This CDR3 contains 17 residues.

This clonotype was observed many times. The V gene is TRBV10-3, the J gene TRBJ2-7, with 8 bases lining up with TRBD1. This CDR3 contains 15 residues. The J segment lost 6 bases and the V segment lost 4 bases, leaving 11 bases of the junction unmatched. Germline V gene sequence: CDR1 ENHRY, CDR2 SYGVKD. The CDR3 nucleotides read TGTGCCATCAGTGCCCCGAACAGGGGGTATAGCGAGCAGTACTTC. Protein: CAISAPNRGYSEQYF.

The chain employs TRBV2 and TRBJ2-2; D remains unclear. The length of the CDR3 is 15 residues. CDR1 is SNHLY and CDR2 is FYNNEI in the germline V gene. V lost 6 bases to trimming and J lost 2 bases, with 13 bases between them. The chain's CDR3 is CASSLSPYNTGELFF. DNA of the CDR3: TGTGCCAGCAGCCTTTCTCCATATAACACCGGGGAGCTGTTTTTT.